Listed below are T cell receptor beta chains from one sample, sequenced in a study of T cell repertoires in ileal Crohn's disease. Assay: immunoSEQ multiplex PCR; the TCRdb copy retains only in-frame clones and omits some. The repertoire has about 1,900 clones, 75% to 90% of them found once; the top ten carry about 18%. Sequenced sample: ileal tissue. Source of these receptors: an adult with Crohn's disease. The CDR3 runs from the conserved cysteine through the conserved F or W. Fields, in order: V gene, D gene, CDR3 length, clone size, J gene, CDR3 protein, CDR3 DNA. A D gene is named only where the DNA matches it firmly. Expanded clones are given a class, and other clones once, few, many or no size at all.

V gene: TRBV5-4
D gene: NA
CDR3 length: 16
clone size: NA
J gene: TRBJ1-3
CDR3 protein: CASSPGIAGDGNTIYF
CDR3 DNA: TGTGCCAGCAGCCCTGGTATCGCAGGGGATGGAAACACCATATATTTT

V gene: TRBV2
D gene: NA
CDR3 length: 13
clone size: NA
J gene: TRBJ1-1
CDR3 protein: CASSDGTTGEAFF
CDR3 DNA: TGTGCCAGCAGTGACGGGACAACAGGTGAAGCTTTCTTT

V gene: TRBV29-1
D gene: TRBD1
CDR3 length: 13
clone size: NA
J gene: TRBJ1-2
CDR3 protein: CSAVDRVNYGYTF
CDR3 DNA: TGCAGCGCCGTCGACAGGGTTAACTATGGCTACACCTTC

V gene: TRBV6-5
D gene: NA
CDR3 length: 15
clone size: NA
J gene: TRBJ2-1
CDR3 protein: CASSTGAESYNEQFF
CDR3 DNA: TGTGCCAGCAGTACCGGGGCCGAGTCCTACAATGAGCAGTTCTTC

V gene: TRBV5-1
D gene: NA
CDR3 length: 14
clone size: NA
J gene: TRBJ2-7
CDR3 protein: CASSLGTRFDEQYF
CDR3 DNA: TGCGCCAGCAGCTTGGGAACTAGGTTTGACGAGCAGTACTTC

V gene: TRBV18
D gene: NA
CDR3 length: 15
clone size: NA
J gene: TRBJ1-2
CDR3 protein: CASSPLRGETGGYTF
CDR3 DNA: TGTGCCAGCTCCCCGCTGAGAGGGGAGACTGGTGGCTACACCTTC

V gene: TRBV10-2
D gene: NA
CDR3 length: 14
clone size: NA
J gene: TRBJ2-3
CDR3 protein: CASSRGGSTDTQYF
CDR3 DNA: TGCGCCAGCAGTAGAGGGGGTAGCACAGATACGCAGTATTTT

V gene: TRBV4-1
D gene: NA
CDR3 length: 13
clone size: NA
J gene: TRBJ2-7
CDR3 protein: CASSQEAWDEQYF
CDR3 DNA: TGCGCCAGCAGCCAGGAAGCATGGGACGAGCAGTACTTC

V gene: TRBV6-5
D gene: NA
CDR3 length: 12
clone size: NA
J gene: TRBJ2-7
CDR3 protein: CASSLRDYEQYF
CDR3 DNA: TGTGCCAGCAGTCTCAGGGACTACGAGCAGTACTTC

V gene: TRBV29-1
D gene: TRBD1
CDR3 length: 15
clone size: NA
J gene: TRBJ2-3
CDR3 protein: CSGRPGQSYTDTQYF
CDR3 DNA: TGCAGCGGGCGACCGGGACAGAGTTATACAGATACGCAGTATTTT

V gene: TRBV6-5
D gene: NA
CDR3 length: 13
clone size: NA
J gene: TRBJ1-5
CDR3 protein: CASREGSNQPQHF
CDR3 DNA: TGTGCCAGCAGAGAGGGTAGCAATCAGCCCCAGCATTTT

V gene: TRBV28
D gene: NA
CDR3 length: 14
clone size: NA
J gene: TRBJ2-3
CDR3 protein: CASSRVGGQDTQYF
CDR3 DNA: TGTGCCAGCAGTCGGGTCGGGGGGCAAGATACGCAGTATTTT

V gene: TRBV11-2
D gene: NA
CDR3 length: 15
clone size: once
J gene: TRBJ2-1
CDR3 protein: CASSPRDTSYNEQFF
CDR3 DNA: TGTGCCAGCAGCCCCCGGGACACCTCCTACAATGAGCAGTTCTTC

V gene: TRBV5-4
D gene: NA
CDR3 length: 13
clone size: few
J gene: TRBJ1-1
CDR3 protein: CASSTGWDTEAFF
CDR3 DNA: TGTGCCAGCAGTACAGGGTGGGACACTGAAGCTTTCTTT

V gene: TRBV19
D gene: NA
CDR3 length: 13
clone size: NA
J gene: TRBJ1-6
CDR3 protein: CASSDGFNSPLHF
CDR3 DNA: TGTGCCAGTTCTGACGGCTTTAATTCACCCCTCCACTTT

V gene: TRBV27
D gene: TRBD1
CDR3 length: 15
clone size: once
J gene: TRBJ1-5
CDR3 protein: CASSFGQDGNQPQHF
CDR3 DNA: TGTGCCAGCAGTTTCGGACAGGACGGCAATCAGCCCCAGCATTTT

V gene: TRBV25-1
D gene: NA
CDR3 length: 11
clone size: NA
J gene: TRBJ2-7
CDR3 protein: CASSLVYEQYF
CDR3 DNA: TGTGCCAGCAGTTTGGTCTACGAGCAGTACTTC

V gene: TRBV6-5
D gene: NA
CDR3 length: 13
clone size: few
J gene: TRBJ1-5
CDR3 protein: CASREDSNQPQHF
CDR3 DNA: TGTGCCAGCAGAGAGGATAGCAATCAGCCCCAGCATTTT

V gene: TRBV6-5
D gene: TRBD1
CDR3 length: 15
clone size: once
J gene: TRBJ1-2
CDR3 protein: CASQDRGTGDYGYTF
CDR3 DNA: TGTGCCAGCCAAGACAGGGGGACCGGTGACTATGGCTACACCTTC

V gene: TRBV7-2
D gene: NA
CDR3 length: 16
clone size: NA
J gene: TRBJ2-6
CDR3 protein: CASSLSRLSGANVLTF
CDR3 DNA: TGTGCCAGCAGCTTAAGTCGGCTCTCTGGGGCCAACGTCCTGACTTTC

V gene: TRBV2
D gene: NA
CDR3 length: 10
clone size: once
J gene: TRBJ2-5
CDR3 protein: CASSIETQYF
CDR3 DNA: TGTGCCAGCAGTATTGAGACCCAGTACTTC

V gene: TRBV27
D gene: NA
CDR3 length: 15
clone size: NA
J gene: TRBJ1-2
CDR3 protein: CASSSPGTGTYGYTF
CDR3 DNA: TGTGCCAGCAGCTCACCCGGAACAGGGACCTATGGCTACACCTTC

V gene: TRBV5-8
D gene: NA
CDR3 length: 16
clone size: NA
J gene: TRBJ1-2
CDR3 protein: CASRPPIGGDNYGYTF
CDR3 DNA: TGTGCCAGCAGACCCCCTATAGGGGGTGATAACTATGGCTACACCTTC

V gene: TRBV9
D gene: NA
CDR3 length: 15
clone size: NA
J gene: TRBJ1-4
CDR3 protein: CASSVGEVANEKLFF
CDR3 DNA: TGTGCCAGCAGCGTAGGAGAAGTCGCTAATGAAAAACTGTTTTTT